Below are 20 T cell receptor beta chains sequenced from a single sample in a study of T cells in Graves' hyperthyroidism and ophthalmopathy. TCR beta CDR3 sequences were amplified from RNA transcripts. HTBI primers were employed in a first-round RT-PCR of the TCR CDR3. Via MiXCR, TCRdb re-called the multiplex PCR reads, giving one row per CDR3 protein. The sample yields about 570,000 distinct CDR3 sequences, 40% to 55% seen once. Specimen: peripheral blood or thyroid tissue (not recorded which). The origin of the receptors is an adult woman with Graves' disease, either hyperthyroidism or ophthalmopathy (not recorded which).

The gene calls are TRBV7-9 and TRBJ1-2; a weak D match, TRBD1 (5 bases). The V gene lost 4 bases and the J gene lost 8 bases, with 11 bases spanning the gap. Looked up from germline, CDR1 is SEHNR and CDR2 is FQNEAQ (reference sequence). The CDR3 sequence is 12 residues long. The CDR3 DNA reads TGTGCCAGCAGCTATCAGGGATTAGGCTACACCTTC. Encoded protein: CASSYQGLGYTF.

Of note for this clonotype: A much more abundant neighbour one base away suggests this may be a read error. The chain joins TRBV12-5 to TRBJ1-1; weak D call: TRBD1 (6 bases). Per the germline V gene, CDR1 is LGHNT and CDR2 is FRNRAP. Trimming cost V 7 bases and J 3 bases, with 15 bases left between them. The CDR3 covers 14 residues. The CDR3 reads CASVQGTPDTEAFF. CDR3 in DNA: TGTGCTAGTGTGCAGGGGACGCCGGACACTGAAGCTTTCTTT.

This clonotype has at least ten counts. V gene TRBV7-9 combines with J gene TRBJ1-4; tentatively, D is TRBD1 (5 bases). Germline CDR1 and CDR2: SEHNR and FQNEAQ (reference sequence). V was trimmed by 5 bases and J by 6 bases, leaving 13 bases between them. CDR3 length equals 14 residues. CDR3 residues: CASSGDRWDEKLFF. CDR3 nucleotide sequence: TGTGCCAGCAGCGGAGACAGATGGGATGAAAAACTGTTTTTT.

In this sample, this clonotype turned up many times. This chain joins TRBV10-3 and TRBJ1-2, with D hard to call. The CDR3 loop spans 13 amino acids. CDR1 is ENHRY and CDR2 is SYGVKD in the germline V gene. Trimming shortened V by 4 bases and J by 6 bases, and 12 bases separated the two germline ends. The CDR3 nucleotides are TGTGCCATCAGTGGGACTGGCTTCGATGGCTACACCTTC. Translation: CAISGTGFDGYTF.

The chain has TRBV7-9 and TRBJ1-5; no reliable D call. Germline CDR1 reads SEHNR; CDR2 reads FQNEAQ (reference sequence). The CDR3 sequence is 14 residues long. V was shortened by 1 base and J by 7 bases, with 11 bases between the two germline ends. CDR3 bases: TGTGCCAGCAGCTTAGTACCCCGGCAACAGCCCCAGCATTTT. This sequence encodes CASSLVPRQQPQHF.

The chain has TRBV19 and TRBJ2-2; 7 positions agree with TRBD1. CDR3 length equals 14 residues. Germline CDR1 reads LNHDA; CDR2 reads SQIVND (reference sequence). The V gene end was trimmed by 8 bases and the J gene end by 6 bases; junction bases not matched to a gene: 9. The CDR3, as DNA: TGTGCCAGTTACCGGACAGGCTTGGCCGGGGAGCTGTTTTTT. It yields the protein CASYRTGLAGELFF.

This rearrangement joins TRBV9 to TRBJ2-5; TRBD2 aligns across 12 bases. CDR1 SGDLS and CDR2 YYNGEE come from the germline V gene. V lost 4 bases, J lost 4 bases, and 8 bases stayed unmatched. The CDR3 is 16 residues long. CDR3 amino acids: CASSSWTSGNRETQYF. The CDR3 coding sequence is TGTGCCAGCAGCTCATGGACTAGCGGGAACCGAGAGACCCAGTACTTC.

This clonotype has more than one count but fewer than ten. The chain is built from TRBV19 and TRBJ2-6, with D uncertain. Per germline, CDR1 LNHDA and CDR2 SQIVND (reference sequence). The CDR3 contains 9 residues. Trimming cost V 6 bases and J 14 bases, with 5 bases left between them. The CDR3 region is CASRPLLTF. The DNA of the CDR3 is TGTGCCAGTAGGCCCCTCCTGACTTTC.

This clonotype was detected ten times or more. This chain connects TRBV2 to TRBJ2-2; no reliable D call. This CDR3 comprises 15 residues. Germline values: CDR1 SNHLY, CDR2 FYNNEI. Trimming removed 6 bases at V and 8 bases at J, with 19 bases between. The CDR3 spells CASSKSFVFSGELFF. CDR3 nucleotide sequence: TGTGCCAGCAGCAAATCGTTTGTTTTTAGTGGGGAGCTGTTTTTT.

This chain joins TRBV2 and TRBJ1-5; D is unclear. Germline V gives CDR1 SNHLY, CDR2 FYNNEI. V was clipped by 5 bases and J by 11 bases, with 19 bases between them. The CDR3 has 14 amino acids. The CDR3 DNA sequence: TGTGCCAGCAGTCCCGGACCTAGCTCAGAGACCCAGCATTTT. It is translated as CASSPGPSSETQHF.

Concerning this clonotype itself: A read error is likely, as this CDR3 ends without the conserved phenylalanine or tryptophan. The DNA is left out, because the CDR3 cannot be placed on it with certainty; the CDR3 is given as TCRdb lists it. The chain links TRBV20-1 to TRBJ1-3; the tabulated D call, TRBD1, remains unverified against the DNA. From its first to its last residue, the CDR3 has 8 amino acids. Germline CDR1 DFQATT, CDR2 SNEGSKA (reference sequence). The chain's CDR3 is CSAREGVT.

The CDR3 reads CASSKSQAIGQETQYF. DNA of the CDR3: TGTGCCAGCAGTAAAAGCCAAGCAATAGGACAAGAGACCCAGTACTTC. This rearrangement joins TRBV3-1 to TRBJ2-5; the D is unclear. Germline loops: CDR1 LGHDT, CDR2 YNNKEL (reference sequence). The CDR3 has 16 residues. V was clipped by 6 bases and J by 2 bases, with 19 bases between them.

The table lists this clonotype with a count of one. The junction differs from germline at one of its ends, possibly a read error. This chain joins TRBV5-5 and TRBJ2-7; unclear D gene. This CDR3 is 16 amino acids long. Germline V lookup: CDR1 SGHKS, CDR2 YYEKEE (reference sequence). This CDR3 is CASSSRTVAMVYEQYF. For the CDR3, the DNA is TGCGCCAGCAGCTCCCGGACGGTGGCAATGGTCTACGAGCAGTACTTC. Filled out from reference TRBV5-5 and TRBJ2-7, the complete variable domain reads DAGVTQSPTHLIKTRGQQVTLRCSPISGHKSVSWYQQVLGQGPQFIFQYYEKEERGRGNFPDRFSARQFPNYSSELNVNALLLGDSALYLCASSSRTVAMVYEQYFGPGTRLTVT.

The CDR3 region has the DNA TGTGCCATCAGTGAGGAGGGGCTGAGGGTGGAGACCCAGTACTTC. This codes for CAISEEGLRVETQYF. The V and J genes are TRBV10-3 and TRBJ2-5; D may correspond to TRBD1 or TRBD2 (5 bases each). The V gene lost 2 bases and the J gene lost 5 bases, with 15 bases spanning the gap. The CDR3 sequence is 15 residues long. Germline CDR1 is ENHRY and CDR2 is SYGVKD.

Ten or more counts support this clonotype. CDR3 sequence: CASSFSQGSTEAFF. The CDR3 DNA follows: TGTGCCAGCAGCTTCTCCCAGGGGTCGACTGAAGCTTTCTTT. This chain joins TRBV5-4 and TRBJ1-1, with TRBD1 as a possible D gene (6 bases). Between the trimmed V and J ends, which lost 2 bases and 5 bases, there was a span of 13 bases. The germline gives CDR1 SGHNT, CDR2 YYREEE (reference sequence). This CDR3 is built from 14 residues.

The rearrangement uses TRBV19 and TRBJ1-2, with unresolved D. The CDR3 contains 11 residues. Germline CDR1 LNHDA, CDR2 SQIVND (reference sequence). V lost 3 bases to trimming and J lost 5 bases, with 4 bases between them. CDR3 DNA sequence: TGTGCCAGTAGTATGGGGTATGGCTACACCTTC. Its translation: CASSMGYGYTF. Complete variable domain (other parts from reference TRBV19 and TRBJ1-2): DGGITQSPKYLFRKEGQNVTLSCEQNLNHDAMYWYRQDPGQGLRLIYYSQIVNDFQKGDIAEGYSVSREKKESFPLTVTSAQKNPTAFYLCASSMGYGYTFGSGTRLTVV.

In its sample, this clonotype was seen many times. The chain recombines TRBV3-1 with TRBJ1-1, with 9 bases fitting TRBD1. The CDR3 totals 14 residues. CDR1 is LGHDT, CDR2 YNNKEL, per germline (reference sequence). Trimming took 5 bases from V and 6 from J; bases not matched to a gene: 7. As DNA, the CDR3 is TGTGCCAGCAGCTCGACAGGGGGAATTGCTGAAGCTTTCTTT. It specifies CASSSTGGIAEAFF. The complete variable domain, with remaining parts taken from reference TRBV3-1 and TRBJ1-1, reads DTAVSQTPKYLVTQMGNDKSIKCEQNLGHDTMYWYKQDSKKFLKIMFSYNNKELIINETVPNRFSPKSPDKAHLNLHINSLELGDSAVYFCASSSTGGIAEAFFGQGTRLTVV.

This CDR3 reads CASTRQGEAFF. The CDR3 nucleotides read TGCGCCAGCACCCGACAGGGCGAAGCTTTCTTT. The rearrangement links TRBV10-2 to TRBJ1-1, with 7 bases aligning to TRBD1. The CDR3 loop spans 11 amino acids. Looked up from germline, CDR1 is WSHSY and CDR2 is SAAADI. V gave up 7 bases and J gave up 8 bases; unmatched junction bases: 4.

There are a few counts of this clonotype. The CDR3 loop is CASSLGRGNGYTF. CDR3 nucleotide sequence: TGTGCCAGCAGCTTGGGCAGGGGGAATGGCTACACCTTC. This chain uses TRBV7-9 with TRBJ1-2, with 7 nucleotides matching TRBD1. V dropped 3 bases and J dropped 6; count of bases not matched to a gene: 4. CDR3 length: 13 amino acids. Looked up from germline, CDR1 is SEHNR and CDR2 is FQNEAQ (reference sequence).

This clonotype was seen many times. The gene calls are TRBV2 and TRBJ2-7; the match to TRBD1 covers 9 bases. The V and J ends lost 10 bases and 3 bases, in that order; junction bases with no gene match: 7. Germline CDR1 SNHLY, CDR2 FYNNEI. CDR3 size: 13 residues. DNA for the CDR3: TGTGCCATTGGGACAGGGAATCTCTACGAGCAGTACTTC. The encoded protein is CAIGTGNLYEQYF.